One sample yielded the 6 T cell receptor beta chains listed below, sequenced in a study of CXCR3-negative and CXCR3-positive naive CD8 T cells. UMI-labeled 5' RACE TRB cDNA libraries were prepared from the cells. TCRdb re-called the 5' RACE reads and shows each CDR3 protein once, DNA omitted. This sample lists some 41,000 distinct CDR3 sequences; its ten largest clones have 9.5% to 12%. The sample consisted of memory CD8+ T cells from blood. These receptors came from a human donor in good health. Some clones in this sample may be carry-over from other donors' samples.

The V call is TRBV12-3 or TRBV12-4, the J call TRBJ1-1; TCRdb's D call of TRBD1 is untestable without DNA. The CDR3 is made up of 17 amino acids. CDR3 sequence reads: CASSLGARYWVNTEAFF.

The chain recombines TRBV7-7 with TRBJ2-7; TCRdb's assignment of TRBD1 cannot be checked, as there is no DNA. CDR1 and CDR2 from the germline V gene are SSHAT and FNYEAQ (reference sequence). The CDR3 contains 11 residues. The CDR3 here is CAKFGVPEQYF.

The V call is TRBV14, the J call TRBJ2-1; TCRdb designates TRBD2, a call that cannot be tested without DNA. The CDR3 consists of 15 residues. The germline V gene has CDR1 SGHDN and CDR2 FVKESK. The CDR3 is CASSRLAVGYNEQFF.

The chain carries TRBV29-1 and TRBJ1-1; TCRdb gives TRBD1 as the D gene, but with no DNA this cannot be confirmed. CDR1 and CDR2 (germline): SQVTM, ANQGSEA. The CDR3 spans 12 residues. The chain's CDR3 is CSVEDYREEAFF.

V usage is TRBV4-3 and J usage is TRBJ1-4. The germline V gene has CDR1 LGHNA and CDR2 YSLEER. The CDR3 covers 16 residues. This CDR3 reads CASSQDDPQPYEKLFF.

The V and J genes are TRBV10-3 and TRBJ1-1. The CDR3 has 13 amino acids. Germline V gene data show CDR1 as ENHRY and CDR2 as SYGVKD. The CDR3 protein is CAISEGVNTEAFF.